This T cell receptor beta chain stems from a study of control samples from healthy donors and cancer patients. The CDR3 has 14 amino acids. Per the germline V gene, CDR1 is KGHSH and CDR2 is LQKENI. Trimming at V came to 3 bases and at J to 4 bases, leaving 4 bases not matched to a gene. This clone was seen ten or more times. Other nucleotide sequences from this sample produce the same CDR3. Sequencing was performed with immunoSEQ multiplex PCR; in TCRdb, only in-frame clones are kept and a portion is missing. Of approximately 170,000 clones listed, 85% to 90% are singletons. This sequence joins TRBV18 and TRBJ2-7, with 9 bases that match TRBD2. The receptor was derived from a woman aged 25 to 39 in good health. What was sequenced was blood. As DNA, the CDR3 is TGTGCCAGCTCACCCGGGCGGGGGGGGTACGAGCAGTACGTC. This translates into CASSPGRGGYEQYV.